This TCR beta chain was captured in a study of cytomegalovirus exposure and HLA in healthy donors. The PCR employed 60 Vbeta primers together with 13 Jbeta primers. Clones were read by immunoSEQ multiplex PCR, and TCRdb kept only the in-frame ones, dropping some. The sample gives about 170,000 clones, about 75% of which show up once; about 0.93% is in the top ten. As for this clone: Its antigen is undetermined.

Study results and caveats: Later on, an analysis tied approximately 17,000 TCR beta sequences to HLA alleles at 0.05 false discovery rate.

This receptor was taken from a woman in her fifties or sixties in good health and CMV-seropositive. The sequenced sample was PBMCs.

CDR3 DNA: TGTGCCAGCAACCGGGAAAGCTCCTATAATTCACCCCTCCACTTT. Amino acids: CASNRESSYNSPLHF. V and J are TRBV2 and TRBJ1-6; no clear D gene. With 7 bases removed from V and 0 bases from J, the gap between germline ends came to 10 bases. From germline, CDR1 is SNHLY and CDR2 FYNNEI. The CDR3 extends over 15 amino acids.